A selection of T cell receptor beta chains follows, all from one sample in a study of T cell responses to AZD1222 COVID-19 vaccine. The method was immunoSEQ multiplex PCR; TCRdb's version includes in-frame clones alone and lacks a portion of them. The sample carries some 200,000 clones, 85% to 95% recorded once. The sample here was peripheral blood, taken 28 days after the second AZD1222 dose. The receptor source for this set is an adult who received the AZD1222 COVID-19 vaccine. CDR3s leave out the opening cysteine and the closing phenylalanine or tryptophan. Fields, in order: V gene, J gene, CDR3 protein.

>TRBV6-2/TRBV6-3|TRBJ2-7
ASSSIDGLAGDFSYEQY
>TRBV4-2|TRBJ1-2
ASSQGRSGNYGYT
>TRBV19|TRBJ2-5
ASSGGGTSQETQY
>TRBV19|TRBJ1-5
ASSIGQSNQPQH
>TRBV2|TRBJ2-1
ASRDTATGQF
>TRBV20-1|TRBJ2-1
SARGQF
>TRBV28|TRBJ1-6
ASTAGTRGSSPLH
>TRBV5-4|TRBJ1-4
ASSSQLNEKLF
>TRBV6-5|TRBJ1-2
ASSYTRRGDYGYT
>TRBV5-1|TRBJ1-1
ASSLGQGASEAF
>TRBV5-1|TRBJ1-3
ASSLVGNTIY
>TRBV12-3/TRBV12-4|TRBJ1-6
ASSTTGDSPLH
>TRBV4-3|TRBJ1-5
ASSQESGGFGNQPQH
>TRBV14|TRBJ2-5
ASSGPAGGATQY
>TRBV29-1|TRBJ1-1
SVDGGISTEAF
>TRBV7-9|TRBJ2-2
ASTPRGWNTGELF
>TRBV11-1|TRBJ2-7
ASSPRQGAYEQY
>TRBV11-2|TRBJ1-2
ASSLGSGQGAYGYT
>TRBV29-1|TRBJ2-3
SVRQGARADTQY
>TRBV6-5|TRBJ1-2
ASRPTRTGEFGYT
>TRBV6-5|TRBJ1-6
ASRGQGESPLH
>TRBV6-5|TRBJ1-2
ASSRGGPNYGYT
>TRBV7-2|TRBJ2-7
ASSLVIGQGGNEQY
>TRBV6-1|TRBJ1-5
ASSEYPGYSNQPQH
>TRBV29-1|TRBJ1-1
SVDSMNTEAF
>TRBV12-3/TRBV12-4|TRBJ1-3
ASSRDAGNTIY
>TRBV29-1|TRBJ1-5
SVWGGDGLQPQH
>TRBV4-2|TRBJ2-5
ASSHPSGDAGGAQY
>TRBV13|TRBJ2-1
ASSRSGGGVSEQF
>TRBV7-3|TRBJ2-3
ASSLSPHRGSDTQY
>TRBV5-4|TRBJ1-1
ASSSGTFFEAF
>TRBV5-1|TRBJ1-2
ASSLGPGTDYGYT
>TRBV19|TRBJ2-3
ASSPPGLVTDTQY
>TRBV10-3|TRBJ1-3
AISEPGQGRGNTIY